The sequence of this TCR beta chain was determined in a study of cytomegalovirus exposure and HLA in healthy donors. Regarding this clone: No antigen is known for it.

Per germline, CDR1 SEHNR and CDR2 FQNEAQ (reference sequence). This CDR3 comprises 16 residues. V was pared by 4 bases and J by 3 bases, with 6 bases of the junction left unmatched. Study-level results: In an earlier analysis, about 87% or about 30%: the productive usage of most TCR beta V segments. By a later analysis, the bulk of CMV-associated TCR beta chains appeared HLA-restricted.

The PCR was carried out with 60 Vbeta primers and 13 Jbeta primers. Profiling relied on immunoSEQ multiplex PCR, and the TCRdb table lists in-frame clones only, not all of them. The sample holds approximately 130,000 clones, approximately 61% seen once. Sequencing used PBMCs. The chain recombines TRBV7-9 with TRBJ1-4, with 9 nucleotides matching TRBD1. This clonotype was sampled from a woman in her 40s in good health and CMV-seronegative. The CDR3 loop reads CASSWDRVGSNEKLFF. The CDR3 DNA reads as TGTGCCAGCAGCTGGGACAGGGTCGGTTCTAATGAAAAACTGTTTTTT.